Below, 2 T cell receptor beta chains from the same sample are listed, as sequenced in a study of control samples from healthy donors and cancer patients. The table came from immunoSEQ multiplex PCR; TCRdb's copy has only in-frame clones and leaves some out. The sample has 70,000 or so clones, about 93% seen once. The sample consisted of blood. Receptors originate from a woman between 40 and 55 years old in good health.

This clone has only one observation. The rearrangement links TRBV6-5 to TRBJ1-2; 9 bases fit TRBD1. Germline V CDR1 and CDR2: MNHEY, SVGAGI. The ends lost 0 bases at V and 4 bases at J; junction bases unmatched: 6. The CDR3 consists of 16 residues. The CDR3 nucleotides read TGTGCCAGCAGTTACTCGGGGACAGGGCTCGCCTATGGCTACACCTTC. It yields the protein CASSYSGTGLAYGYTF.

This sequence joins TRBV5-6 and TRBJ2-3; D perhaps matches TRBD2 (5 bases). From germline, CDR1 is SGHDT and CDR2 YYEEEE. V dropped 4 bases and J dropped 0 bases, with 9 bases sitting between them. CDR3 size: 14 residues. The CDR3 protein is CASSRSGSTDTQYF. The DNA for the CDR3 is TGTGCCAGCAGCCGAAGCGGTAGCACAGATACGCAGTATTTT.